The 5 T cell receptor beta chains below come from one sample, sequenced in a study of T cells generated in artificial thymic organoids. Their antigens remain unidentified. The organoids combined MS5 murine stromal cells carrying human DLL1 with human hematopoietic stem and progenitor cells. Residual T cells were removed by FACS sorting CD34+CD3- progenitor cells before seeding the organoids. Separate semi-nested PCRs amplified TCRalpha and TCRbeta libraries using constant-region reverse primers in TRAC or TRBC. Via MiXCR, TCRdb re-called the 5' RACE reads, giving one row per CDR3 protein. Of about 5,400 distinct CDR3 sequences listed, less than 30% were seen once; the top ten hold roughly 3%. Sequences were obtained from naive CD8+ T cells grown in artificial thymic organoids from cord blood stem and progenitor cells. The subset was: CD3+TCRalphabeta+CD8SP T cells; for blood, CD45RO-CCR7+ naive CD8+ T cells. The receptors were sampled from a human donor who gave cord blood stem cells for thymic organoid culture, a cardiac surgery patient who gave postnatal thymus, or a blood donor (not recorded which).

This sequence joins TRBV5-1 and TRBJ1-2, with D possibly matching TRBD1 (5 bases). This CDR3 comprises 19 residues. V lost 4 bases, J lost 1 base, and 26 bases lay in between. Germline V lookup: CDR1 SGHRS, CDR2 YFSETQ. Written as DNA, the CDR3 is TGCGCCAGCAGCCTCTCTGACTGTACAGGAGCACCCCTTAACTATGGCTACACCTTC. It is translated as CASSLSDCTGAPLNYGYTF. Combining the CDR3 with reference TRBV5-1 and TRBJ1-2 gives the whole variable domain KAGVTQTPRYLIKTRGQQVTLSCSPISGHRSVSWYQQTPGQGLQFLFEYFSETQRNKGNFPGRFSGRQFSNSRSEMNVSTLELGDSALYLCASSLSDCTGAPLNYGYTFGSGTRLTVV.

This clonotype is medium-sized in the sample. This chain links TRBV12-3 or TRBV12-4 with TRBJ2-7; TRBD1 might be the D (5 bases). The CDR3 has 14 residues. Trimming took 2 bases from V and 0 from J, leaving 8 bases between them. The chain's CDR3 is CASSLHRISYEQYF. CDR3 coding DNA: TGTGCCAGCAGTTTACACAGGATCTCCTACGAGCAGTACTTC.

By its share, this clonotype is medium-sized. This chain joins TRBV9 and TRBJ2-7; D possibly corresponds to TRBD1 (7 bases). The CDR3 runs 16 residues. Germline CDR1 is SGDLS and CDR2 is YYNGEE. Trimming removed 4 bases from V and 4 bases from J, with 21 bases in between. This CDR3 reads CASSPQPPGGRYEQYF. The DNA of the CDR3 is TGTGCCAGCAGCCCGCAACCCCCAGGGGGGAGGTACGAGCAGTACTTC.

This clonotype is medium-sized. The chain combines TRBV4-2 with TRBJ2-7, with D unclear. The CDR3 is made up of 15 amino acids. Germline-derived CDR1 and CDR2 are LGHNA and YNFKEQ. Trimming took off 0 bases at V and 2 bases at J, with 11 bases between the two ends. CDR3 amino acids: CASSQDLMCPYEQYF. In nucleotides, the CDR3 is TGTGCCAGCAGCCAAGACCTTATGTGCCCCTACGAGCAGTACTTC.

Regarding this clonotype: A much larger clone sits a single nucleotide away, making a read error possible. The chain joins TRBV12-5 to TRBJ2-1; perhaps TRBD1 as D (5 bases). The CDR3 runs to 13 residues. Germline CDR1 is LGHNT and CDR2 is FRNRAP. CDR3 residues: CVSGLVPGNEQFF. Written as DNA, the CDR3 is TGTGTTAGTGGTTTGGTCCCAGGGAATGAGCAGTTCTTC.